This T cell receptor beta chain was found in a study of monozygotic twins with inflammatory bowel disease. Regarding the study as a whole: No repertoire similarity difference was seen between concordant and discordant twins; power was possibly limited. Compared with healthy twins, IBD patients shared fewer clonotypes with others, especially with disease activity.

Note on this clonotype: Its target is unknown.

UMIs that included a 6-nucleotide sample barcode were added by template switching, which took place during cDNA synthesis. TCRdb re-called the 5' RACE reads, yielding one record per CDR3 amino acid sequence without DNA. This sample's table reports over 130,000 distinct CDR3 sequences. The sequencing input was blood. This sequence was found in a human donor with ulcerative colitis or Crohn's disease, or a healthy co-twin of an affected twin (not recorded which).

CDR3 region: CSARAGGGETQYF. The chain has TRBV20-1 and TRBJ2-5; the TCRdb D gene call, TRBD1, has no DNA to confirm it. Germline CDR1 reads DFQATT; CDR2 reads SNEGSKA (reference sequence). The CDR3 runs to 13 residues.